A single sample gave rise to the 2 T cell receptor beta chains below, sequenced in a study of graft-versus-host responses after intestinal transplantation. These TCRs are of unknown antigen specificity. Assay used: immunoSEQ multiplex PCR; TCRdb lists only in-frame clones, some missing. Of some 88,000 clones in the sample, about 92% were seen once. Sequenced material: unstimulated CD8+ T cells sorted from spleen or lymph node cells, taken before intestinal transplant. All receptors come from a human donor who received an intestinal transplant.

The CDR3 region has the DNA TGTGCCAGCAGCGACGAGACAGGGGCAGGAAACACCATATATTTT. Encoded protein: CASSDETGAGNTIYF. The chain carries TRBV9 and TRBJ1-3, with 8 bases identical to TRBD1. V lost 3 bases and J lost 4; bases outside the gene matches: 6. Germline V gene lookup returns CDR1 SGDLS and CDR2 YYNGEE. The CDR3 extends over 15 amino acids.

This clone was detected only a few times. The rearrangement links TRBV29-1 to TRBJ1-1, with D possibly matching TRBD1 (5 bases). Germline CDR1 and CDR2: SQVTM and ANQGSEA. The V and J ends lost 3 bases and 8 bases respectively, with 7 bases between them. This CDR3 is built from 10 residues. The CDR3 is CSVEEGEAFF. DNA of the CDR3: TGCAGCGTTGAGGAGGGGGAAGCTTTCTTT.